The present TCR beta chain was sequenced within a study of OX40 agonist ivuxolimab in advanced cancers. Profiled with immunoSEQ multiplex PCR; TCRdb holds only in-frame clones, not every one. The table has 45,000 to 50,000 clones, more than 80% seen once. The germline CDR1 and CDR2 sequences are SGHVS and FNYEAQ. The CDR3 is 15 amino acids. Trimming removed 5 bases from V and 4 bases from J, with 18 bases in between. The specimen was CD4+ or CD8+ T cells sorted from blood, collected in a trial of the OX40 agonist ivuxolimab. The receptor comes from an adult with an advanced solid tumor such as melanoma, head and neck, liver or kidney cancer. J is TRBJ2-7 and V is TRBV7-6, with D perhaps TRBD1 (6 bases). CDR3 region: CASSHDAGAQYEQYF. The CDR3 bases are TGTGCCAGCAGCCACGACGCAGGGGCGCAATACGAGCAGTACTTC. Full variable domain (outside the CDR3, taken from reference TRBV7-6 and TRBJ2-7): GAGVSQSPRYKVTKRGQDVALRCDPISGHVSLYWYRQALGQGPEFLTYFNYEAQQDKSGLPNDRFSAERPEGSISTLTIQRTEQRDSAMYRCASSHDAGAQYEQYFGPGTRLTVT.